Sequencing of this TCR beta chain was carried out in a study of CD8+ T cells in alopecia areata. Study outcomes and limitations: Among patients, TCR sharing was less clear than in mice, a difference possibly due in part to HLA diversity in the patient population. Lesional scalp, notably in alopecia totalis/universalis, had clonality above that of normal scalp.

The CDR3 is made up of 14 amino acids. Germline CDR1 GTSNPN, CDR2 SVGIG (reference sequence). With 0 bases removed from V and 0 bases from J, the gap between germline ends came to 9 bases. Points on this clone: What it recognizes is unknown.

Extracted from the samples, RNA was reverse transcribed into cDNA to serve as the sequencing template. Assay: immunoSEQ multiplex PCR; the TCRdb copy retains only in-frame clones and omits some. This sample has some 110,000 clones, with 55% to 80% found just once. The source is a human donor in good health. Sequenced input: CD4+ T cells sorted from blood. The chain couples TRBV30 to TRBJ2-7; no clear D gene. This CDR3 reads CAWSVLGRSYEQYF. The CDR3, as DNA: TGTGCCTGGAGTGTACTCGGACGCTCCTACGAGCAGTACTTC.